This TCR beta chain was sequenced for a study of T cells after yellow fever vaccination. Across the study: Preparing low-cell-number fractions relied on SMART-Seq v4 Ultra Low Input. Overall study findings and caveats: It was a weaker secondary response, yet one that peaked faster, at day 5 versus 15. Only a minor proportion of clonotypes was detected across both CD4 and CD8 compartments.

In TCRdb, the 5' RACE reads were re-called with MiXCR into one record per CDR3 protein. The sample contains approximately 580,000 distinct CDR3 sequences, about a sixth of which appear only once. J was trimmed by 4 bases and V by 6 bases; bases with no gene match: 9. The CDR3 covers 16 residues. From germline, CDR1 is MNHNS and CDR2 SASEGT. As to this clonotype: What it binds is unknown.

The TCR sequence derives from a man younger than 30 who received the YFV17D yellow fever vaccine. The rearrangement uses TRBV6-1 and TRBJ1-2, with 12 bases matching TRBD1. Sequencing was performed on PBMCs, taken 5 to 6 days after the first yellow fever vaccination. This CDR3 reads CASSFNPGQGAYGYTF. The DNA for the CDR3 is TGTGCCAGCAGCTTCAATCCGGGACAGGGGGCCTATGGCTACACCTTC.